This is a list of T cell receptor beta chains from one sample in a study of cytomegalovirus exposure and HLA in healthy donors. Profiled with immunoSEQ multiplex PCR; TCRdb holds only in-frame clones, not every one. The sample lists about 140,000 clones, 68% occurring once. The sample was PBMCs. Every receptor here comes from a man in his sixties in good health and CMV-seronegative. The CDR3 runs from the conserved cysteine through the conserved F or W. A D gene is named only where the DNA matches it firmly. Rows give clone size only sometimes, using once, few, many, or a class for an expanded clone.

V: TRBV11-2
length: 15
J: TRBJ1-4
D: .
size: .
CDR3: CASRGGNRVTEKLFF
DNA: TGTGCCAGCAGGGGAGGGAACAGGGTTACTGAAAAACTGTTTTTT

V: TRBV30
length: 14
J: TRBJ1-1
D: .
size: few
CDR3: CAWSVGGALSEAFF
DNA: TGTGCCTGGAGTGTAGGCGGGGCGCTGAGTGAAGCTTTCTTT

V: TRBV7-8
length: 12
J: TRBJ2-7
D: .
size: .
CDR3: CASSLISYEQYF
DNA: TGTGCCAGCAGCTTGATCTCCTACGAGCAGTACTTC

V: TRBV28
length: 15
J: TRBJ2-2
D: TRBD1
size: .
CDR3: CASSTPDRRTGELFF
DNA: TGTGCCAGCAGTACCCCGGACAGGCGAACCGGGGAGCTGTTTTTT

V: TRBV2
length: 14
J: TRBJ1-3
D: .
size: .
CDR3: CASRLDSSGNTIYF
DNA: TGTGCCAGCAGGCTCGACAGCTCTGGAAACACCATATATTTT

V: TRBV18
length: 15
J: TRBJ2-2
D: .
size: .
CDR3: CASSPSSGGTGELFF
DNA: TGTGCCAGCTCACCATCATCAGGAGGGACCGGGGAGCTGTTTTTT

V: TRBV7-2
length: 16
J: TRBJ1-3
D: TRBD1
size: .
CDR3: CASSAYRGVSGNTIYF
DNA: TGTGCCAGCAGCGCCTACAGGGGAGTGAGTGGAAACACCATATATTTT

V: TRBV7-9
length: 16
J: TRBJ2-1
D: TRBD2
size: .
CDR3: CASSLASGYSYNEQFF
DNA: TGTGCCAGCAGCTTGGCTAGCGGGTACTCCTACAATGAGCAGTTCTTC

V: TRBV6-5
length: 16
J: TRBJ2-7
D: TRBD1
size: .
CDR3: CASSYPGTDNSYEQYF
DNA: TGTGCCAGCAGTTACCCGGGGACAGATAATTCCTACGAGCAGTACTTC

V: TRBV5-6
length: 14
J: TRBJ2-5
D: .
size: .
CDR3: CASSPGLVQGSQYF
DNA: TGTGCCAGCAGCCCGGGACTGGTTCAGGGTAGCCAGTACTTC

V: TRBV7-3
length: 15
J: TRBJ2-7
D: .
size: few
CDR3: CASSLYATSGYEQYF
DNA: TGTGCCAGCAGCTTATACGCCACTAGTGGGTACGAGCAGTACTTC

V: TRBV30
length: 10
J: TRBJ1-3
D: .
size: .
CDR3: CAWIGDTIYF
DNA: TGTGCCTGGATAGGGGACACCATATATTTT

V: TRBV9
length: 16
J: TRBJ2-2
D: .
size: .
CDR3: CASSVVPDSGTGELFF
DNA: TGTGCCAGCAGCGTAGTGCCCGACAGTGGCACCGGGGAGCTGTTTTTT

V: TRBV7-2
length: 16
J: TRBJ1-1
D: TRBD1
size: few
CDR3: CASSSTGGSLSTEAFF
DNA: TGTGCCAGCAGCTCAACAGGGGGCTCCCTAAGCACTGAAGCTTTCTTT

V: TRBV6-1
length: 14
J: TRBJ2-7
D: .
size: once
CDR3: CASSARGVSYEQYF
DNA: TGTGCCAGCAGTGCCAGGGGGGTCTCCTACGAGCAGTACTTC

V: TRBV5-6
length: 14
J: TRBJ2-7
D: .
size: few
CDR3: CASSFRDNSYEQYF
DNA: TGTGCCAGCAGCTTCCGGGACAACTCCTACGAGCAGTACTTC

V: TRBV10-3
length: 14
J: TRBJ1-5
D: TRBD1
size: .
CDR3: CAISGQGGRQPQHF
DNA: TGTGCCATCAGTGGACAGGGGGGAAGGCAGCCCCAGCATTTT

V: TRBV7-9
length: 15
J: TRBJ2-5
D: TRBD1
size: .
CDR3: CASSLITGAQETQYF
DNA: TGTGCCAGCAGCTTAATAACAGGGGCACAAGAGACCCAGTACTTC

V: TRBV2
length: 15
J: TRBJ2-7
D: TRBD1
size: .
CDR3: CASRVDGDRIYEQYF
DNA: TGTGCCAGCAGGGTGGATGGGGACAGAATCTACGAGCAGTACTTC

V: TRBV11-1
length: 14
J: TRBJ1-2
D: .
size: .
CDR3: CASSSPWTVSGYTF
DNA: TGTGCCAGCAGCTCCCCTTGGACAGTCTCGGGCTACACCTTC

V: TRBV6-5
length: 15
J: TRBJ2-7
D: TRBD1
size: .
CDR3: CASSPGTGLSYEQYF
DNA: TGTGCCAGCAGCCCCGGGACAGGGCTATCCTACGAGCAGTACTTC

V: TRBV7-3
length: 15
J: TRBJ2-1
D: TRBD2
size: .
CDR3: CASSPGLGPFDEQFF
DNA: TGTGCCAGCAGCCCGGGACTAGGGCCCTTCGATGAGCAGTTCTTC

V: TRBV5-4
length: 16
J: TRBJ2-7
D: TRBD1
size: .
CDR3: CASSPRSGQAIYEQYF
DNA: TGTGCCAGCAGCCCTCGATCGGGACAGGCAATTTACGAGCAGTACTTC

V: TRBV28
length: 17
J: TRBJ1-4
D: .
size: .
CDR3: CASSLTTEYATNEKLFF
DNA: TGTGCCAGCAGTTTAACGACAGAATACGCAACTAATGAAAAACTGTTTTTT

V: TRBV4-3
length: 13
J: TRBJ2-3
D: .
size: .
CDR3: CASSQERVDTQYF
DNA: TGCGCCAGCAGCCAAGAGAGAGTGGATACGCAGTATTTT

V: TRBV7-8
length: 15
J: TRBJ1-1
D: .
size: .
CDR3: CASSLARQAGTEAFF
DNA: TGTGCCAGCAGCTTAGCGCGGCAGGCGGGCACTGAAGCTTTCTTT

V: TRBV14
length: 19
J: TRBJ2-3
D: TRBD2
size: few
CDR3: CASSQERTSGRAQPDTQYF
DNA: TGTGCCAGCAGCCAAGAGAGGACTAGCGGGAGGGCCCAGCCAGATACGCAGTATTTT

V: TRBV5-1
length: 15
J: TRBJ2-7
D: TRBD1
size: .
CDR3: CASSRGQGISYEQYF
DNA: TGCGCCAGCAGCCGGGGACAGGGAATATCCTACGAGCAGTACTTC

V: TRBV28
length: 12
J: TRBJ1-1
D: .
size: .
CDR3: CASILRGTEAFF
DNA: TGTGCCAGCATCCTTAGGGGCACTGAAGCTTTCTTT

V: TRBV13
length: 13
J: TRBJ2-1
D: .
size: few
CDR3: CASNSLNPPEQFF
DNA: TGTGCCAGCAACTCTCTTAACCCACCGGAGCAGTTCTTC

V: TRBV10-3
length: 16
J: TRBJ1-2
D: TRBD1
size: .
CDR3: CAISESRLGQGYGYTF
DNA: TGTGCCATCAGTGAGTCCCGGCTCGGACAGGGCTATGGCTACACCTTC

V: TRBV19
length: 14
J: TRBJ1-1
D: TRBD1
size: .
CDR3: CASSLGQGATSAFF
DNA: TGTGCCAGTAGTTTAGGACAGGGGGCAACCTCAGCTTTCTTT

V: TRBV5-1
length: 16
J: TRBJ2-1
D: TRBD1
size: few
CDR3: CASSSGLKQGVNEQFF
DNA: TGCGCCAGCAGCTCGGGGTTAAAACAGGGGGTAAATGAGCAGTTCTTC

V: TRBV7-6
length: 16
J: TRBJ2-1
D: TRBD2
size: .
CDR3: CASSLGTSGSRHEQFF
DNA: TGTGCCAGCAGCCTTGGGACTAGCGGGAGCAGACATGAGCAGTTCTTC

V: TRBV6-1
length: 15
J: TRBJ2-2
D: .
size: .
CDR3: CASCGRASNTGELFF
DNA: TGTGCCAGCTGCGGCAGGGCCTCGAACACCGGGGAGCTGTTTTTT

V: TRBV13
length: 14
J: TRBJ1-6
D: .
size: .
CDR3: CASSFGSYNSPLHF
DNA: TGTGCCAGCAGCTTCGGCTCCTATAATTCACCCCTCCACTTT

V: TRBV30
length: 14
J: TRBJ2-5
D: TRBD1
size: .
CDR3: CAWSERGQGVEQYF
DNA: TGTGCCTGGAGTGAGCGGGGACAGGGGGTTGAGCAGTACTTC

V: TRBV5-6
length: 15
J: TRBJ2-7
D: TRBD1
size: .
CDR3: CASSTDRGGGYEQYF
DNA: TGTGCCAGCAGCACGGACAGGGGAGGAGGCTACGAGCAGTACTTC